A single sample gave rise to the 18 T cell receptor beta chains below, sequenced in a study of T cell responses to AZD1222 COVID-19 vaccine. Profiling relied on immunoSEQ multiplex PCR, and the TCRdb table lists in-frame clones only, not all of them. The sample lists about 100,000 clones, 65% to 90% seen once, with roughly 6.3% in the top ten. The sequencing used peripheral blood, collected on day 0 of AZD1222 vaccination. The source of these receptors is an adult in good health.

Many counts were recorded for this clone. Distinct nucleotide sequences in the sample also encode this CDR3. The CDR3 loop is CASSFAGSYNEQFF. CDR3 sequence (DNA): TGTGCCAGCAGCTTCGCGGGATCCTACAATGAGCAGTTCTTC. The genes are TRBV7-9 and TRBJ2-1; possibly TRBD2 for D (6 bases). Trimming removed 3 bases at V and 1 base at J, with 7 bases between. The CDR3 contains 14 residues. Germline values: CDR1 SEHNR, CDR2 FQNEAQ (reference sequence).

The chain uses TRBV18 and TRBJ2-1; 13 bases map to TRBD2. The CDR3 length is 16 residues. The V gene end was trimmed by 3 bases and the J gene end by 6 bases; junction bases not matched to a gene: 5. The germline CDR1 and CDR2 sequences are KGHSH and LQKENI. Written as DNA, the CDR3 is TGTGCCAGCTCACCTCGGACTAGCGGGGGCTCCAATGAGCAGTTCTTC. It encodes CASSPRTSGGSNEQFF.

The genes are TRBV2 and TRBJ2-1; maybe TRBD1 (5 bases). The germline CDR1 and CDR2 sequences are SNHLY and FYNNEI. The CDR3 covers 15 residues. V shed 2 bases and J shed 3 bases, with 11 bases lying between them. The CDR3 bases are TGTGCCAGCAGTGAATCTAGGGGTGGCTACAATGAGCAGTTCTTC. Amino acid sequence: CASSESRGGYNEQFF.

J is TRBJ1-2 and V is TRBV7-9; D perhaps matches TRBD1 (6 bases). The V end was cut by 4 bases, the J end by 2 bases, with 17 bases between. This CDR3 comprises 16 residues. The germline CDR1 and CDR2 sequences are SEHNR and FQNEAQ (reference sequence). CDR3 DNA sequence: TGTGCCAGCAGCTCAACGGGACATTCTTTAAACTATGGCTACACCTTC. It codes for CASSSTGHSLNYGYTF.

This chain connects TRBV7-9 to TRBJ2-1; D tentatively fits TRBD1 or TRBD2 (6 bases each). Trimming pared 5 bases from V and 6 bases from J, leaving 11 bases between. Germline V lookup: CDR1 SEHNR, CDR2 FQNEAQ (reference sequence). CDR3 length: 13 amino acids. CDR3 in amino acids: CASSPPGANEQFF. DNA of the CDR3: TGTGCCAGCAGCCCTCCGGGGGCCAATGAGCAGTTCTTC.

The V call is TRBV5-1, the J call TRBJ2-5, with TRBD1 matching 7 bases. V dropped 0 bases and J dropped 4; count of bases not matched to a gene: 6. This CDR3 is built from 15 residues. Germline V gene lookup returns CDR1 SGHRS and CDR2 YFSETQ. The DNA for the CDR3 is TGCGCCAGCAGCTTGGAGGGGGCAGGGGGAGAGACCCAGTACTTC. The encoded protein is CASSLEGAGGETQYF.

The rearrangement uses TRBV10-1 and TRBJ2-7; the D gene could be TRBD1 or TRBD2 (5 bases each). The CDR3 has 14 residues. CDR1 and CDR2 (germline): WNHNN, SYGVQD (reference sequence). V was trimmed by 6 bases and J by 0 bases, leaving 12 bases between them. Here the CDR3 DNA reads TGCGCCAGCAGCAGGGACGTCAGCTCCTACGAGCAGTACTTC. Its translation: CASSRDVSSYEQYF.

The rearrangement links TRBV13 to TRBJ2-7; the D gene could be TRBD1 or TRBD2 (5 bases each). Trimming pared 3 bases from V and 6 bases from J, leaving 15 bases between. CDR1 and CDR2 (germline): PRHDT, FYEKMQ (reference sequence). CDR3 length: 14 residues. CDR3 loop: CASSFRDPASEQYF. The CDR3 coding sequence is TGTGCCAGCAGCTTCAGGGACCCCGCGAGCGAGCAGTACTTC.

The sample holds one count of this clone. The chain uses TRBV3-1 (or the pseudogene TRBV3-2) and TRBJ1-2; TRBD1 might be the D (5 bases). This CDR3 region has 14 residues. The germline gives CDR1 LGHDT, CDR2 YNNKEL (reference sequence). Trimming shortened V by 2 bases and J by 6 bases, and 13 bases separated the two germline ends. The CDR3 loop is CASSQIPGQNGYTF. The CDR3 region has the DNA TGTGCCAGCAGCCAAATTCCGGGGCAGAATGGCTACACCTTC.

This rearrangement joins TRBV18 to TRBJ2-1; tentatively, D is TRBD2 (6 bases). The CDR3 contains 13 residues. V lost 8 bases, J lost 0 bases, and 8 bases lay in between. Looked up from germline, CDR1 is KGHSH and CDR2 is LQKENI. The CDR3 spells CASRDSSYNEQFF. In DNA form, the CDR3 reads TGTGCCAGCCGGGACTCCTCCTACAATGAGCAGTTCTTC.

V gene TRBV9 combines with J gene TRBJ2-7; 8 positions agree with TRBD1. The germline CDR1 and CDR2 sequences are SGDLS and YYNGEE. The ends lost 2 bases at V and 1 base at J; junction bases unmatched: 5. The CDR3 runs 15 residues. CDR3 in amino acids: CASSVTGDVSYEQYF. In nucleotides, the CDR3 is TGTGCCAGCAGCGTGACAGGGGATGTTTCCTACGAGCAGTACTTC.

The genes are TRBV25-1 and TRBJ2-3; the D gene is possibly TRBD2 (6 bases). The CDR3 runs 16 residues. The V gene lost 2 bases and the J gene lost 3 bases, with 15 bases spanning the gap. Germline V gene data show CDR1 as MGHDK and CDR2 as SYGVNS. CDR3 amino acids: CASSEGAGVLTDTQYF. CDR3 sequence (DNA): TGTGCCAGCAGTGAAGGAGCGGGTGTATTGACAGATACGCAGTATTTT.

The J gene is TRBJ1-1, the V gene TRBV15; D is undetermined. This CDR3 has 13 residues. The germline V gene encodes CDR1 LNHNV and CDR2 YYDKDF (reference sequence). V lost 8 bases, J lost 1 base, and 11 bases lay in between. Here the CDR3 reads CATQTQQNTEAFF. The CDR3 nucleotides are TGTGCCACCCAGACACAACAGAACACTGAAGCTTTCTTT.

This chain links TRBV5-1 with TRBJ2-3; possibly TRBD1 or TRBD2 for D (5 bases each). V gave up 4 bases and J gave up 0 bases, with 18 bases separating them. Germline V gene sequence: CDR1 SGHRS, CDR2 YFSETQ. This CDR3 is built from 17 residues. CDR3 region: CASSLGFRGGSTDTQYF. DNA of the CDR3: TGCGCCAGCAGCCTGGGGTTTCGGGGCGGGAGCACAGATACGCAGTATTTT.

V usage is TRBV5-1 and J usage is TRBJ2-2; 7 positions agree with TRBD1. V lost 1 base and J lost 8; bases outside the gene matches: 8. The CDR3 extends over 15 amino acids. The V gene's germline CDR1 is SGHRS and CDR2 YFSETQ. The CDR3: CASSLLDRPGGELFF. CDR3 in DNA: TGCGCCAGCAGCTTGCTGGACAGGCCAGGGGGGGAGCTGTTTTTT. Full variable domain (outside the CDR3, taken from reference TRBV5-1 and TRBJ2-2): KAGVTQTPRYLIKTRGQQVTLSCSPISGHRSVSWYQQTPGQGLQFLFEYFSETQRNKGNFPGRFSGRQFSNSRSEMNVSTLELGDSALYLCASSLLDRPGGELFFGEGSRLTVL.

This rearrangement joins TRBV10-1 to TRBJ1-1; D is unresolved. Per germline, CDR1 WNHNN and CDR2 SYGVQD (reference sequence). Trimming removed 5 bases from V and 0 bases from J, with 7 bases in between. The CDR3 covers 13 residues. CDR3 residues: CASSLGMNTEAFF. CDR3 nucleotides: TGCGCCAGCAGTTTAGGTATGAACACTGAAGCTTTCTTT.

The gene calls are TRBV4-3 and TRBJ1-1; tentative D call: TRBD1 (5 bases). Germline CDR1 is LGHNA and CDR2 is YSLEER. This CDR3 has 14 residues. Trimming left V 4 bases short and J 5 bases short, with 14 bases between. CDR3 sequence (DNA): TGCGCCAGCAGCCCCCCCGGGGGGGGTACTGAAGCTTTCTTT. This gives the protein CASSPPGGGTEAFF.

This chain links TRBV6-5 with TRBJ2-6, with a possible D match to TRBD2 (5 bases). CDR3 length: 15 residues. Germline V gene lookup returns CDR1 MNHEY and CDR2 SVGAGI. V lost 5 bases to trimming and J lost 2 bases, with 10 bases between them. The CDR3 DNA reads TGTGCCAGCAGTCCCTCCGGGGCTGGGGCCAACGTCCTGACTTTC. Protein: CASSPSGAGANVLTF.